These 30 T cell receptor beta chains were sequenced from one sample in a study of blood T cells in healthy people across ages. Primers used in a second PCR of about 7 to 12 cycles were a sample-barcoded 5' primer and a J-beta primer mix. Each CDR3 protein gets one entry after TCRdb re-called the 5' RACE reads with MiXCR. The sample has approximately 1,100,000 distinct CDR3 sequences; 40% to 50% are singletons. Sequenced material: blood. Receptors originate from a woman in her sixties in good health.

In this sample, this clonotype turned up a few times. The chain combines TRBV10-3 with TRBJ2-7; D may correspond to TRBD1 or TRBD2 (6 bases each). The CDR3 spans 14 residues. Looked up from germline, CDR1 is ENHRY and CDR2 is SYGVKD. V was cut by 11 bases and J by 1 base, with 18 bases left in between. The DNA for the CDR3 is TGTGCCTCCCGAAGGGGGACTGCATCCTACGAGCAGTACTTC. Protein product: CASRRGTASYEQYF.

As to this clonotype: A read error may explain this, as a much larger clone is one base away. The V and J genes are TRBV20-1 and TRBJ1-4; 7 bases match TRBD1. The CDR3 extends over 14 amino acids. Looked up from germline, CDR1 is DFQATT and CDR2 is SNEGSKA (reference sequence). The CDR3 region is CSTRRTGVNEKLFF. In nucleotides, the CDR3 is TGCAGTACTAGAAGGACAGGCGTCAATGAAAAACTGTTTTTT.

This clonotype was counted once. DNA of the CDR3: TGTGCCAGCACCGTCTCCGGGACAGGGTTCGGCTACACCTTC. Protein: CASTVSGTGFGYTF. The rearrangement uses TRBV11-2 and TRBJ1-2, with 9 nucleotides matching TRBD1. CDR1 is SGHAT and CDR2 is FQNNGV in the germline V gene. The CDR3 extends over 14 amino acids. Trimming at V came to 7 bases and at J to 8 bases, leaving 11 bases not matched to a gene.

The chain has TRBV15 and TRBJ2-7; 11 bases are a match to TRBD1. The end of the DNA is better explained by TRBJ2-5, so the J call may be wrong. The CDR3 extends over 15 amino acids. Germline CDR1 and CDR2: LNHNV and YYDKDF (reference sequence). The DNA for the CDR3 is TGTGCCACCAGCACCCGGACAGGGGGCGTTGAGACCCAGTACTTC. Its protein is CATSTRTGGVETQYF.

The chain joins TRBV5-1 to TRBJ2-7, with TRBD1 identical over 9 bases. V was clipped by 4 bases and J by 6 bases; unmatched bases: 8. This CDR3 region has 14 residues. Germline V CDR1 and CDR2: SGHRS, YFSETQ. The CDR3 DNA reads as TGCGCCAGCAGCCTTGACAGGGGGATAACCGAGCAGTACTTC. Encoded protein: CASSLDRGITEQYF.

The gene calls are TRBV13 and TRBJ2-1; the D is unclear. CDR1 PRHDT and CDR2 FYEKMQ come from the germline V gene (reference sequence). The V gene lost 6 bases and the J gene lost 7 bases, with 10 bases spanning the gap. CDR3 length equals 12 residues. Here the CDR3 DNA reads TGTGCCAGCAGTTCAGAGGTTAATGAGCAGTTCTTC. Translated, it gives CASSSEVNEQFF.

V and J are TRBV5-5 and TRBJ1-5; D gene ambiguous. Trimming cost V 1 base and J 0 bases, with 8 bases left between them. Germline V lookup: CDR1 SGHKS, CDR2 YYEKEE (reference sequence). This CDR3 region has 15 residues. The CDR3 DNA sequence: TGTGCCAGCAGCTTGATAGCTGATAGCAATCAGCCCCAGCATTTT. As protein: CASSLIADSNQPQHF. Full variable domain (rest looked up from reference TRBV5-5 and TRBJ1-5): DAGVTQSPTHLIKTRGQQVTLRCSPISGHKSVSWYQQVLGQGPQFIFQYYEKEERGRGNFPDRFSARQFPNYSSELNVNALLLGDSALYLCASSLIADSNQPQHFGDGTRLSIL.

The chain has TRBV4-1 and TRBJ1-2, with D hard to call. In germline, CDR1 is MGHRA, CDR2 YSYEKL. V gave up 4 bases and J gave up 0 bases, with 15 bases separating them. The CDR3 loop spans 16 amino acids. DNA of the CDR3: TGCGCCAGCAGCCTCAATCTGGACCTAACTAACTATGGCTACACCTTC. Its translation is CASSLNLDLTNYGYTF.

CDR3 DNA sequence: TGCAGTGGGGTGAGGGGGAGTGTCGACAATGAGCAGTTCTTC. Amino acids: CSGVRGSVDNEQFF. The chain is built from TRBV20-1 and TRBJ2-1; a weak D match, TRBD1 (6 bases). The CDR3 covers 14 residues. Germline values: CDR1 DFQATT, CDR2 SNEGSKA (reference sequence). The germline V and J ends were trimmed by 7 bases and 5 bases, with 18 bases remaining between them.

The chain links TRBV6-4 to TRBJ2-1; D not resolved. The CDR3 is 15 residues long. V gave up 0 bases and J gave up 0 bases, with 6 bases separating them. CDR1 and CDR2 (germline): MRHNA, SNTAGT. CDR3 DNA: TGTGCCAGCAGTGACTCGATCTCCTCCTACAATGAGCAGTTCTTC. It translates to CASSDSISSYNEQFF.

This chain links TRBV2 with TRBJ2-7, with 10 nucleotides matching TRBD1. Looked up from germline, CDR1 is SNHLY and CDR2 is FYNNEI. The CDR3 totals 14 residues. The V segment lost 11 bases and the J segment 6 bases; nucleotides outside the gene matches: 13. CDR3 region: CAALAGTGAGEQYF. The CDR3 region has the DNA TGTGCCGCCCTGGCCGGGACAGGGGCTGGCGAGCAGTACTTC. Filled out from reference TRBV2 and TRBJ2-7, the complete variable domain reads EPEVTQTPSHQVTQMGQEVILRCVPISNHLYFYWYRQILGQKVEFLVSFYNNEISEKSEIFDDQFSVERPDGSNFTLKIRSTKLEDSAMYFCAALAGTGAGEQYFGPGTRLTVT.

The CDR3 loop is CASSPFFGRGGPNYEQYF. The CDR3 DNA reads as TGTGCCAGCAGCCCGTTCTTCGGGCGTGGCGGGCCGAACTACGAGCAGTACTTC. V is TRBV4-2 and J is TRBJ2-7, with D perhaps TRBD2 (5 bases). Per the germline V gene, CDR1 is LGHNA and CDR2 is YNFKEQ. This CDR3 region has 18 residues. V was shortened by 4 bases and J by 3 bases, with 25 bases between the two germline ends.

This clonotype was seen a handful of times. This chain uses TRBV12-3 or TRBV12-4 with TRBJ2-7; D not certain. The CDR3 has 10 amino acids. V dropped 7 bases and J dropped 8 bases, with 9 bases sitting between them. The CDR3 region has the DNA TGTGCCAGCACCACAATTAAGCAGTACTTC. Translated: CASTTIKQYF.

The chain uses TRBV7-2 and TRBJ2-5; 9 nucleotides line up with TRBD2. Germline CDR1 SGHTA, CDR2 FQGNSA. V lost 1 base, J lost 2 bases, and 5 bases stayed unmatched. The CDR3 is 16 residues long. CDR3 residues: CASSLVTSGPQETQYF. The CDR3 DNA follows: TGTGCCAGCAGCTTAGTCACTAGCGGGCCACAAGAGACCCAGTACTTC.

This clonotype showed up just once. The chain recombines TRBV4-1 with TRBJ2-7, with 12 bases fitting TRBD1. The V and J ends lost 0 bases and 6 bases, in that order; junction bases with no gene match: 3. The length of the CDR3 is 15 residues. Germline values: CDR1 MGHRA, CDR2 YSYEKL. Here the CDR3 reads CASSQEGTGGREQYF. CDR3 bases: TGCGCCAGCAGCCAAGAGGGGACAGGGGGCCGCGAGCAGTACTTC.

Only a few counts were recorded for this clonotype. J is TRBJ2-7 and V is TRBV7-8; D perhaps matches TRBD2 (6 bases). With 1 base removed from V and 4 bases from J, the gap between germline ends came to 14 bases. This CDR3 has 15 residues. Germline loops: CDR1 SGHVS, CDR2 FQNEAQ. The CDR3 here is CASSLELASAYEQYF. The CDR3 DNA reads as TGTGCCAGCAGCTTAGAACTGGCTAGCGCGTACGAGCAGTACTTC.

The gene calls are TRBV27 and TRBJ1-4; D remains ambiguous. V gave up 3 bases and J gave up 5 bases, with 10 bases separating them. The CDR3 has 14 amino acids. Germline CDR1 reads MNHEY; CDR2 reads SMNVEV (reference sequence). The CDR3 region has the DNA TGTGCCAGCAGTTTGTGGGGAGGAAATGAAAAACTGTTTTTT. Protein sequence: CASSLWGGNEKLFF.

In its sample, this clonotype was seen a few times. The CDR3 nucleotides read TGTGCCAGCAGCGCCGCCGACAGGCGCTACACAGATACGCAGTATTTT. This translates into CASSAADRRYTDTQYF. The J gene is TRBJ2-3, the V gene TRBV9; D possibly corresponds to TRBD1 (6 bases). The CDR3 loop spans 16 amino acids. In germline, CDR1 is SGDLS, CDR2 YYNGEE. Trimming shortened V by 3 bases and J by 2 bases, and 16 bases separated the two germline ends.

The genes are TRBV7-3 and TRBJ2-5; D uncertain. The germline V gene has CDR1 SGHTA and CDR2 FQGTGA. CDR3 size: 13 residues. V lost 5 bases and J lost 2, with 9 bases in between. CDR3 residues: CASSDISQETQYF. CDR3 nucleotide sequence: TGTGCCAGCAGCGATATCTCGCAAGAGACCCAGTACTTC.

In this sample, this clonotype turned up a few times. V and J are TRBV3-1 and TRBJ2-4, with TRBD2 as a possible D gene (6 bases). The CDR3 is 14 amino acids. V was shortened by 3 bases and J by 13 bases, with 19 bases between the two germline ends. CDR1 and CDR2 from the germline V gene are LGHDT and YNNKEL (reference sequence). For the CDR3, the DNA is TGTGCCAGCAGCCAGGGGGGACGAGGGCGAGAGCAGTACTTC. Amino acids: CASSQGGRGREQYF.

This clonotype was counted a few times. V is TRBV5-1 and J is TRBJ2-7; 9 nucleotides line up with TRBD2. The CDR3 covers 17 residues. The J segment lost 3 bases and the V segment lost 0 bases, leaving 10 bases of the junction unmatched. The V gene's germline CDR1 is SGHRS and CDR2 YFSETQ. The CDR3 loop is CASSLVAGEVPLYEQYF. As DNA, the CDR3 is TGCGCCAGCAGCTTGGTAGCGGGAGAGGTCCCCCTCTACGAGCAGTACTTC.

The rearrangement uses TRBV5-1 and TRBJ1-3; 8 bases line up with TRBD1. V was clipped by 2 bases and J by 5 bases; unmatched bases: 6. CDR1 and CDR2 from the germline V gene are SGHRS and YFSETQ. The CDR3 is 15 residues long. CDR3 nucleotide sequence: TGCGCCAGCAGCTTTGGACAGGGCCGGCGAAACACCATATATTTT. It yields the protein CASSFGQGRRNTIYF. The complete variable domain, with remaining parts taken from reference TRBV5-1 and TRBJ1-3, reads KAGVTQTPRYLIKTRGQQVTLSCSPISGHRSVSWYQQTPGQGLQFLFEYFSETQRNKGNFPGRFSGRQFSNSRSEMNVSTLELGDSALYLCASSFGQGRRNTIYFGEGSWLTVV.

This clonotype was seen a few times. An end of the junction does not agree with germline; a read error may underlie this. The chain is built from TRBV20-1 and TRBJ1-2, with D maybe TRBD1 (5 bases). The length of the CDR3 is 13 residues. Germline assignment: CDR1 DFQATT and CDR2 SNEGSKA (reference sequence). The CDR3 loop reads CSAGEQWGDGYTF. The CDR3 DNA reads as TGCAGTGCTGGAGAACAGTGGGGGGATGGCTACACCTTC.

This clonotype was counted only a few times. The CDR3, as DNA: TGCAGCGTTGAAGATCTTGAGACACACGGACCGGTTTCCGCTACGCAGTATTTT. Translated, it gives CSVEDLETHGPVSATQYF. The rearrangement links TRBV29-1 to TRBJ2-3, with D unresolved. Trimming pared 0 bases from V and 8 bases from J, leaving 27 bases between. From germline, CDR1 is SQVTM and CDR2 ANQGSEA. The CDR3 totals 18 residues.

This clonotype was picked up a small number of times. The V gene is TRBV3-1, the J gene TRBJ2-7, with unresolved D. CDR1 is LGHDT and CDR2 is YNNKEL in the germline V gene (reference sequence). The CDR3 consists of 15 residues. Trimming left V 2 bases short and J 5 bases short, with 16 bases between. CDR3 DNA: TGTGCCAGCAGCCAAACCTGGCCCCCGATGGACGAGCAGTACTTC. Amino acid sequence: CASSQTWPPMDEQYF.

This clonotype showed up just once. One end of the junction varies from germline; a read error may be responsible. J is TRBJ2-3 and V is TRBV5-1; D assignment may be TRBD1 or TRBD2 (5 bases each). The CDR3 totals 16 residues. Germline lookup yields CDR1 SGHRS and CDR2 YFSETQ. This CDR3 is CASGLRGATSTDTQYF. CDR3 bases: TGCGCCAGCGGCTTGCGAGGGGCTACTAGCACAGATACGCAGTATTTT.

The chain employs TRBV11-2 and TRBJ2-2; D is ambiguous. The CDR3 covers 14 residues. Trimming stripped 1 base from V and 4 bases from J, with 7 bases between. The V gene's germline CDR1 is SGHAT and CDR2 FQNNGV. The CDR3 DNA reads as TGTGCCAGCAGCTTAGCGCTAATCACCGGGGAGCTGTTTTTT. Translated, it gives CASSLALITGELFF. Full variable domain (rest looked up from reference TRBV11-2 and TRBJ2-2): EAGVAQSPRYKIIEKRQSVAFWCNPISGHATLYWYQQILGQGPKLLIQFQNNGVVDDSQLPKDRFSAERLKGVDSTLKIQPAKLEDSAVYLCASSLALITGELFFGEGSRLTVL.

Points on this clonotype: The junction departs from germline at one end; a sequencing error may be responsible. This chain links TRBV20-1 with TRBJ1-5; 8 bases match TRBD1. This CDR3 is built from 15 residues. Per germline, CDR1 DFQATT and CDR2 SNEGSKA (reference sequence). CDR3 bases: TGCAGTGCTAGGACAGGGGTTAATAGCAATCAGCCCCGGCATTTT. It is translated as CSARTGVNSNQPRHF.

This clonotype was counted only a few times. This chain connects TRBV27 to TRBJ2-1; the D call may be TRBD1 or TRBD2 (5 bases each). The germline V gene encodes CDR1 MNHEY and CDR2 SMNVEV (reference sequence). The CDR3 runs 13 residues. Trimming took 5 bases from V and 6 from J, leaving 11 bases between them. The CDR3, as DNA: TGTGCCAGCAGTGGTGGGGGTGGCAATGAGCAGTTCTTC. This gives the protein CASSGGGGNEQFF.

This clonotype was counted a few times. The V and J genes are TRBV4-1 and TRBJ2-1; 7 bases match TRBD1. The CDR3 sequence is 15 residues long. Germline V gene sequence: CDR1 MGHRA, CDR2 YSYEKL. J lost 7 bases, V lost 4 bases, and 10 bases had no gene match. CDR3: CASSLRDSGFNEQFF. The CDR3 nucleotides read TGCGCCAGCAGCCTTCGGGACAGTGGGTTTAATGAGCAGTTCTTC.